What follows are 30 T cell receptor beta chains derived from one specimen sequenced in a study of response to subunit inactivated influenza vaccine. TCRdb reprocessed the RT-PCR reads via MiXCR and lists one record per CDR3 protein. The sample contains almost 250,000 distinct CDR3 sequences, more than 9% of which appear only once. This sample comprised non-naive T cells sorted from PBMCs, obtained 14 days before vaccination. The receptor set was obtained from a man in his fifties who received an inactivated influenza vaccine.

This clonotype appeared a few times. The gene calls are TRBV20-1 and TRBJ2-3; D gene unclear. V shed 1 base and J shed 4 bases, with 15 bases lying between them. The CDR3 is 15 residues long. The V gene's germline CDR1 is DFQATT and CDR2 SNEGSKA (reference sequence). CDR3 loop: CSARANFLGSDTQYF. DNA of the CDR3: TGCAGTGCTAGAGCTAATTTCCTCGGCTCAGATACGCAGTATTTT.

V and J are TRBV18 and TRBJ2-7, with D unclear. The germline gives CDR1 KGHSH, CDR2 LQKENI. The CDR3 runs 12 residues. The V end was cut by 3 bases, the J end by 4 bases, with 7 bases between. The CDR3 sequence is CASSPTQYEQYF. CDR3 in DNA: TGTGCCAGCTCACCGACTCAGTACGAGCAGTACTTC.

This clonotype has a count of ten or more. The chain employs TRBV20-1 and TRBJ2-7; the D is unclear. Germline values: CDR1 DFQATT, CDR2 SNEGSKA (reference sequence). The ends were cut back, 2 bases at V and 5 bases at J, with 16 bases in the middle. CDR3 length: 14 amino acids. Here the CDR3 DNA reads TGCAGTGCTAGACAGACGGTGACGGTCCACGAGCAGTACTTC. As protein: CSARQTVTVHEQYF.

Concerning this clonotype: This could be a read error, since a much larger clone is one nucleotide away. The chain links TRBV4-2 to TRBJ2-5; D unclear. The germline V and J ends were trimmed by 3 bases and 4 bases, with 15 bases remaining between them. The CDR3 covers 15 residues. Germline V gene lookup returns CDR1 LGHNA and CDR2 YNFKEQ. The CDR3 nucleotides are TGTGCCAGCAGCCAGGGCCCTGGCGGTTTAGAGACCCAGTACTTC. As protein: CASSQGPGGLETQYF.

This clonotype was detected only a few times. The gene calls are TRBV7-9 and TRBJ2-1; the D gene is possibly TRBD1 (5 bases). The CDR3 spans 16 residues. Germline V CDR1 and CDR2: SEHNR, FQNEAQ (reference sequence). With 1 base removed from V and 3 bases from J, the gap between germline ends came to 13 bases. The CDR3 reads CASSLDTGPLYNEQFF. The CDR3 DNA follows: TGTGCCAGCAGCTTAGATACAGGACCCCTCTACAATGAGCAGTTCTTC.

This clonotype has more than one count but fewer than ten. The rearrangement joins TRBV10-3 to TRBJ1-1; D might be TRBD1 (6 bases). Germline V lookup: CDR1 ENHRY, CDR2 SYGVKD. V lost 2 bases to trimming and J lost 3 bases, with 16 bases between them. The CDR3 is made up of 16 amino acids. The CDR3 loop is CAISEPMRGRDTEAFF. CDR3 bases: TGTGCCATCAGTGAGCCCATGAGGGGGAGGGACACTGAAGCTTTCTTT.

This chain connects TRBV28 to TRBJ1-5; TRBD1 is a possible D gene (6 bases). V was cut by 6 bases and J by 7 bases, with 16 bases left in between. The V gene's germline CDR1 is MDHEN and CDR2 SYDVKM. The CDR3 runs to 14 residues. The CDR3: CASSALGQTQPQHF. CDR3 coding DNA: TGTGCCAGCAGCGCCTTGGGACAAACGCAGCCCCAGCATTTT.

This clonotype was seen at least ten times. This chain uses TRBV7-9 with TRBJ2-1; D tentatively fits TRBD1 or TRBD2 (6 bases each). This CDR3 comprises 15 residues. Germline values: CDR1 SEHNR, CDR2 FQNEAQ (reference sequence). V was pared by 1 base and J by 8 bases, with 15 bases between. Here the CDR3 DNA reads TGTGCCAGCAGCTTAGGGGGGGCGAATAAGGATGAGCAGTTCTTC. Translation: CASSLGGANKDEQFF. The whole variable domain, remainder taken from reference TRBV7-9 and TRBJ2-1, is DTGVSQNPRHKITKRGQNVTFRCDPISEHNRLYWYRQTLGQGPEFLTYFQNEAQLEKSRLLSDRFSAERPKGSFSTLEIQRTEQGDSAMYLCASSLGGANKDEQFFGPGTRLTVL.

This clonotype has just a few counts. This rearrangement joins TRBV20-1 to TRBJ2-1, with D possibly matching TRBD2 (6 bases). The germline CDR1 and CDR2 sequences are DFQATT and SNEGSKA (reference sequence). The length of the CDR3 is 15 residues. The V end lost 0 bases, the J end lost 4 bases, and 13 bases lay between the germline ends. The CDR3 DNA follows: TGCAGTGCTAGAGATGCACTAGCAGTTTACAATGAGCAGTTCTTC. It specifies CSARDALAVYNEQFF.

The V call is TRBV20-1, the J call TRBJ1-5; no definite D call. Trimming shortened V by 3 bases and J by 1 base, and 19 bases separated the two germline ends. There are 17 residues in the CDR3. The germline V gene encodes CDR1 DFQATT and CDR2 SNEGSKA (reference sequence). The CDR3 nucleotides read TGCAGTGCTAGCAGTCGACCGGTAGGCCAAAGCAATCAGCCCCAGCATTTT. Encoded protein: CSASSRPVGQSNQPQHF.

This clonotype was observed a handful of times. The chain carries TRBV20-1 and TRBJ2-1, with D tentatively TRBD2 (5 bases). There are 16 residues in the CDR3. The germline gives CDR1 DFQATT, CDR2 SNEGSKA (reference sequence). Trimming removed 1 base at V and 3 bases at J, with 16 bases between. This CDR3 reads CSARVKGLALYNEQFF. The CDR3 DNA is TGCAGTGCTAGAGTTAAAGGCCTAGCCCTCTACAATGAGCAGTTCTTC.

The V and J genes are TRBV29-1 and TRBJ2-2; D may correspond to TRBD1 or TRBD2 (5 bases each). Trimming took 4 bases from V and 4 from J, leaving 13 bases between them. CDR3 length equals 14 residues. The germline V gene has CDR1 SQVTM and CDR2 ANQGSEA. The CDR3 protein is CSVVVGTSTGELFF. The CDR3 nucleotides are TGCAGCGTTGTCGTGGGGACGAGCACCGGGGAGCTGTTTTTT.

This clonotype was seen many times. This chain connects TRBV5-6 to TRBJ2-7; D might be TRBD1 (6 bases). The CDR3 sequence is 11 residues long. V was shortened by 4 bases and J by 6 bases, with 8 bases between the two germline ends. The germline V gene has CDR1 SGHDT and CDR2 YYEEEE. The CDR3 sequence is CASSKDSEQYF. The DNA of the CDR3 is TGTGCCAGCAGCAAGGACAGCGAGCAGTACTTC. The variable domain in full, completed from reference TRBV5-6 and TRBJ2-7, reads DAGVTQSPTHLIKTRGQQVTLRCSPKSGHDTVSWYQQALGQGPQFIFQYYEEEERQRGNFPDRFSGHQFPNYSSELNVNALLLGDSALYLCASSKDSEQYFGPGTRLTVT.

The V gene is TRBV9, the J gene TRBJ2-7, with a possible D match to TRBD2 (6 bases). The V and J ends lost 0 bases and 4 bases respectively, with 8 bases between them. The V gene's germline CDR1 is SGDLS and CDR2 YYNGEE. The CDR3 consists of 13 residues. For the CDR3, the DNA is TGTGCCAGCAGCGTAGTAGGAGGGTACGAGCAGTACTTC. Translation: CASSVVGGYEQYF.

This clonotype has more than one count but fewer than ten. The chain couples TRBV3-1 to TRBJ2-5; a weak D match, TRBD2 (6 bases). Between the trimmed V and J ends, which lost 4 bases and 4 bases, there was a span of 16 bases. The CDR3 is 15 amino acids. CDR1 and CDR2 from the germline V gene are LGHDT and YNNKEL (reference sequence). Written as DNA, the CDR3 is TGTGCCAGCAGCCCTTTCGGAGGGGAACGAGAGACCCAGTACTTC. This encodes CASSPFGGERETQYF.

This clonotype was seen repeatedly, ten times or more. The V and J genes are TRBV5-1 and TRBJ1-5; D is unresolved. V gave up 1 base and J gave up 6 bases, with 14 bases separating them. The CDR3 loop spans 15 amino acids. Germline V gene lookup returns CDR1 SGHRS and CDR2 YFSETQ. CDR3 DNA: TGCGCCAGCAGCTTGAATCCAGGCTCGGGTCAGCCCCAGCATTTT. Its translation is CASSLNPGSGQPQHF.

This clonotype was observed a few times. The rearrangement links TRBV5-1 to TRBJ2-3; 12 nucleotides line up with TRBD1. Germline CDR1 and CDR2: SGHRS and YFSETQ. The V segment lost 7 bases and the J segment 1 base; nucleotides outside the gene matches: 13. The CDR3 runs to 18 residues. CDR3 residues: CASSLGQGAQGGTDTQYF. The CDR3, as DNA: TGCGCCAGCTCCTTGGGACAGGGGGCGCAGGGTGGCACAGATACGCAGTATTTT.

This clonotype was seen repeatedly, ten times or more. The genes are TRBV12-3 or TRBV12-4 and TRBJ2-4; D could derive from TRBD1 or TRBD2 (5 bases each). V was pared by 2 bases and J by 6 bases, with 17 bases between. This CDR3 comprises 16 residues. The CDR3: CASSLLGRGSGNIQYF. DNA for the CDR3: TGTGCCAGCAGTTTATTGGGACGAGGGTCGGGAAACATTCAGTACTTC.

This clonotype has more than one count but fewer than ten. The chain links TRBV20-1 to TRBJ2-7; TRBD1 matches 8 bases. The CDR3 sequence is 15 residues long. The J segment lost 5 bases and the V segment lost 1 base, leaving 10 bases of the junction unmatched. CDR1 and CDR2 from the germline V gene are DFQATT and SNEGSKA (reference sequence). The CDR3 DNA reads as TGCAGTGCTAGAGCGGGGCAGGGGGCTGTGGACGAGCAGTACTTC. Translating it yields CSARAGQGAVDEQYF.

This clonotype was seen only a few times. The chain is built from TRBV6-1 and TRBJ1-1; 8 nucleotides match TRBD1. The CDR3 covers 14 residues. J was trimmed by 2 bases and V by 4 bases; bases with no gene match: 3. Germline V CDR1 and CDR2: MNHNS, SASEGT. The CDR3 DNA is TGTGCCAGCAGTGCACAGGGGGTAAACACTGAAGCTTTCTTT. Translated: CASSAQGVNTEAFF.

This clonotype has only a few counts. The rearrangement joins TRBV3-1 to TRBJ1-5; D is ambiguous. The CDR3 has 15 amino acids. The V gene's germline CDR1 is LGHDT and CDR2 YNNKEL (reference sequence). With 3 bases removed from V and 7 bases from J, the gap between germline ends came to 16 bases. The CDR3 nucleotides read TGTGCCAGCAGCCACAGCGGCGGGGTCGAACAGCCCCAGCATTTT. This sequence encodes CASSHSGGVEQPQHF. The variable domain in full, with the rest retrieved from reference TRBV3-1 and TRBJ1-5, is DTAVSQTPKYLVTQMGNDKSIKCEQNLGHDTMYWYKQDSKKFLKIMFSYNNKELIINETVPNRFSPKSPDKAHLNLHINSLELGDSAVYFCASSHSGGVEQPQHFGDGTRLSIL.

This clonotype was seen only once. The junction departs from the called germline gene at one end, perhaps through a read error. The CDR3, as DNA: TGTGTCAGCAGCCAAGATCTCGCTAGCGGAGCAGATACGCAGTATTTT. Protein: CVSSQDLASGADTQYF. The chain joins TRBV14 to TRBJ2-3; 7 bases map to TRBD2. The germline gives CDR1 SGHDN, CDR2 FVKESK. The CDR3 extends over 16 amino acids.

This chain joins TRBV28 and TRBJ1-6; 9 bases are a match to TRBD1. V shed 2 bases and J 7 bases; nucleotides not matched to a gene: 3. CDR1 and CDR2 from the germline V gene are MDHEN and SYDVKM. This CDR3 spans 15 amino acids. The CDR3 bases are TGTGCCAGCAGTTTAGAGGACAGGGGAAATTCACCCCTCCACTTT. Amino acids: CASSLEDRGNSPLHF. The whole variable domain, remainder taken from reference TRBV28 and TRBJ1-6, is DVKVTQSSRYLVKRTGEKVFLECVQDMDHENMFWYRQDPGLGLRLIYFSYDVKMKEKGDIPEGYSVSREKKERFSLILESASTNQTSMYLCASSLEDRGNSPLHFGNGTRLTVT.

Turning to this clonotype: Just one base apart from a much larger clone, this may be a read error. The chain combines TRBV12-3 or TRBV12-4 with TRBJ2-6; 8 nucleotides match TRBD1. This CDR3 contains 17 residues. CDR3 loop: CAISLGTGNSGANVLTF. The CDR3 nucleotides read TGTGCCATCAGTTTAGGGACAGGAAACTCTGGGGCCAACGTCCTGACTTTC.

There are many counts of this clonotype. The gene calls are TRBV21-1 and TRBJ1-5; the table names TRBD1, a call not compared with the DNA. TRBV21-1 is flagged as a pseudogene. The CDR3 loop spans 16 amino acids. Written as DNA, the CDR3 is TGTGCCAGCAGCAAAGAAAGGGACAGGACTAATCAGCCCCAGCATTTT. Protein: CASSKERDRTNQPQHF.

The J gene is TRBJ1-2, the V gene TRBV3-1; a weak D match, TRBD1 (6 bases). This CDR3 region has 12 residues. Looked up from germline, CDR1 is LGHDT and CDR2 is YNNKEL (reference sequence). V shed 6 bases and J shed 6 bases, with 11 bases lying between them. CDR3 in amino acids: CASSKQGNGYTF. In DNA form, the CDR3 reads TGTGCCAGCAGTAAACAGGGAAATGGCTACACCTTC.

This chain links TRBV30 with TRBJ1-1; D not certain. Germline-derived CDR1 and CDR2 are GTSNPN and SVGIG (reference sequence). V was clipped by 0 bases and J by 6 bases, with 8 bases between them. This CDR3 is 12 amino acids long. The DNA for the CDR3 is TGTGCCTGGAGTGTATTAGAGCCTGAAGCTTTCTTT. Translated, it gives CAWSVLEPEAFF.

V and J are TRBV5-1 and TRBJ2-2; 8 bases fit TRBD1. CDR1 and CDR2 (germline): SGHRS, YFSETQ. CDR3 size: 16 residues. J was trimmed by 0 bases and V by 0 bases; bases with no gene match: 1. CDR3 nucleotides: TGCGCCAGCAGCTTGGACAGGGGGTCGAACACCGGGGAGCTGTTTTTT. This sequence encodes CASSLDRGSNTGELFF.

Comments on this clonotype: A read error may explain this, as a much larger clone is one base away. The chain carries TRBV11-2 and TRBJ2-2, with D uncertain. This CDR3 has 13 amino acids. Trimming left V 3 bases short and J 5 bases short, with 7 bases between. The germline V gene has CDR1 SGHAT and CDR2 FQNNGV. CDR3 in amino acids: CASSFVGTGELFF. The CDR3 region has the DNA TGTGCCAGCAGCTTCGTCGGGACCGGGGAGCTGTTTTTT.

This clonotype came up many times. V is TRBV20-1 and J is TRBJ2-4; 7 nucleotides agree with TRBD1. The CDR3 is made up of 18 amino acids. From germline, CDR1 is DFQATT and CDR2 SNEGSKA (reference sequence). V was pared by 6 bases and J by 1 base, with 18 bases of the junction left unmatched. CDR3 bases: TGCAGTGCCCCCCGAGGGGGCGCGGTCCAGCGGGCCAAAAACATTCAGTACTTC. This translates into CSAPRGGAVQRAKNIQYF.